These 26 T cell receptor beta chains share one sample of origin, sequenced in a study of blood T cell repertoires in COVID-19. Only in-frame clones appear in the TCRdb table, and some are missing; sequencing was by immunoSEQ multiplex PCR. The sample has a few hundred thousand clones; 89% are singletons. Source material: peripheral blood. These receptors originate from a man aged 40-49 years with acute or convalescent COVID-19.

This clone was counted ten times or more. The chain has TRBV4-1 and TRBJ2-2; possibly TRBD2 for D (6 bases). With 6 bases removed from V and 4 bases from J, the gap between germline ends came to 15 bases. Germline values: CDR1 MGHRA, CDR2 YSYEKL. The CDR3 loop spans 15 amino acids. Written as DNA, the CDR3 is TGCGCCAGCAGACACGGGGGATTCGGCACCGGGGAGCTGTTTTTT. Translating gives CASRHGGFGTGELFF.

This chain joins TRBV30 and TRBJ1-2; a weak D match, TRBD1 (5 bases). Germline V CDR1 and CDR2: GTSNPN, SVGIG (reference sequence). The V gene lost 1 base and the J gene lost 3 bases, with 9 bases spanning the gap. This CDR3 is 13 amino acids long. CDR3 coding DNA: TGTGCCTGGAGTGAGGGGTGGTACTATGGCTACACCTTC. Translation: CAWSEGWYYGYTF.

The CDR3 DNA sequence: TGTGCCAGCAGCCAAGCGTTAGGGGGTCAGCCCCAGCATTTT. Translated: CASSQALGGQPQHF. The rearrangement uses TRBV3-1 (or the pseudogene TRBV3-2) and TRBJ1-5; tentatively, D is TRBD1 (6 bases). The CDR3 is 14 residues long. The germline gives CDR1 LGHDT, CDR2 YNNKEL (reference sequence). V lost 1 base and J lost 6, with 10 bases in between.

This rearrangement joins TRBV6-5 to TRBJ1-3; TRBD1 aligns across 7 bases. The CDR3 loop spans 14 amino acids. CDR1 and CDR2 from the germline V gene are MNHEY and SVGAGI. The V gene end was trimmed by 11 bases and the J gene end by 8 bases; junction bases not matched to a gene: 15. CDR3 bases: TGTGCCGGAAGGTTCGGACAGGTCGGGGACACCATATATTTT. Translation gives CAGRFGQVGDTIYF.

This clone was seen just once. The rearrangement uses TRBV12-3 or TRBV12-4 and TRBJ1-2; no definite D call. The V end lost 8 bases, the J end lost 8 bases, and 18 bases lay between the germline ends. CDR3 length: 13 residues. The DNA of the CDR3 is TGTGCCAGCCGAGACAAGGCCGGATTGGGCTACACCTTC. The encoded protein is CASRDKAGLGYTF.

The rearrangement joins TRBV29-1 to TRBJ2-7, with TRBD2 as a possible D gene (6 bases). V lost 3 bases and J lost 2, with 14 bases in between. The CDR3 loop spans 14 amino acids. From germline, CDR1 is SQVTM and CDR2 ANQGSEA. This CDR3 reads CSVEEGTRPYEQYF. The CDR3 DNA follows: TGCAGCGTTGAGGAGGGGACCCGACCCTACGAGCAGTACTTC.

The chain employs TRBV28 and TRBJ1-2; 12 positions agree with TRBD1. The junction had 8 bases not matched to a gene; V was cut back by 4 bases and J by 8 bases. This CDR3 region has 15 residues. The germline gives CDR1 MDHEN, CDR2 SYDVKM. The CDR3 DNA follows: TGTGCCAGCAGTTATCCCGGGACAGGGGGCGAAGGCTACACCTTC. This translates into CASSYPGTGGEGYTF.

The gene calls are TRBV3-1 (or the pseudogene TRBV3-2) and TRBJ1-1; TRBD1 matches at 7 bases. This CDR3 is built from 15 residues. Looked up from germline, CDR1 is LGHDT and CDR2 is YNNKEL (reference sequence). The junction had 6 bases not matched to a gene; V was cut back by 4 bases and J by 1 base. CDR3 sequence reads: CASSLRQGGNTEAFF. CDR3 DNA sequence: TGTGCCAGCAGCCTTCGACAGGGTGGGAACACTGAAGCTTTCTTT.

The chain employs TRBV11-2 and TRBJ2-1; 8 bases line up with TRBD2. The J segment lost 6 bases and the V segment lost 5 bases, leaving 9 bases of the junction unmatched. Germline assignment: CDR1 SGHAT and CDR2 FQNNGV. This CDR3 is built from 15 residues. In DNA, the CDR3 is TGTGCCAGCAGCCCCGTGGCGGGAGGTGGCAATGAGCAGTTCTTC. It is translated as CASSPVAGGGNEQFF.

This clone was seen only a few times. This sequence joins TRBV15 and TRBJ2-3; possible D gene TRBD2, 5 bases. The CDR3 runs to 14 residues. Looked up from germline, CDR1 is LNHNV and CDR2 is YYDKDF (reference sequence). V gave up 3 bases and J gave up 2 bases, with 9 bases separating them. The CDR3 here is CATSRTGLTDTQYF. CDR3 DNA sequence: TGTGCCACCAGCAGGACTGGACTCACAGATACGCAGTATTTT.

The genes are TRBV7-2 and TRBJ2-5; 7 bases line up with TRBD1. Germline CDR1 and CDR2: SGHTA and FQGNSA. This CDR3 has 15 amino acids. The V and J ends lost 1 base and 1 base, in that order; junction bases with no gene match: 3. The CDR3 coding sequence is TGTGCCAGCAGCTTAGATAGGGGGCTCCAAGAGACCCAGTACTTC. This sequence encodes CASSLDRGLQETQYF.

The CDR3 nucleotides are TGTGCCAGCAGTTTACTAGCTAATGAAAAACTGTTTTTT. It codes for CASSLLANEKLFF. The J gene is TRBJ1-4, the V gene TRBV28, with D hard to call. This CDR3 comprises 13 residues. Germline CDR1 is MDHEN and CDR2 is SYDVKM. The V gene lost 2 bases and the J gene lost 3 bases, with 4 bases spanning the gap.

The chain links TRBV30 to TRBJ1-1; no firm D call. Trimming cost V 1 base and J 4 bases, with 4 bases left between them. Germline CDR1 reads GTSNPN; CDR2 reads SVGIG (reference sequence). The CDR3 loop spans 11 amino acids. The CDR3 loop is CAWSGSTEAFF. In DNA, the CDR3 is TGTGCCTGGAGTGGGAGCACTGAAGCTTTCTTT.

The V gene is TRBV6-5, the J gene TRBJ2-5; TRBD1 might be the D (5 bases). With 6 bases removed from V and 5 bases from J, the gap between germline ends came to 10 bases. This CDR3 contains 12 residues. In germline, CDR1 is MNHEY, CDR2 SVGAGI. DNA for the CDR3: TGTGCCAGCAGCAGGGTGGGGGAGACCCAGTACTTC. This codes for CASSRVGETQYF.

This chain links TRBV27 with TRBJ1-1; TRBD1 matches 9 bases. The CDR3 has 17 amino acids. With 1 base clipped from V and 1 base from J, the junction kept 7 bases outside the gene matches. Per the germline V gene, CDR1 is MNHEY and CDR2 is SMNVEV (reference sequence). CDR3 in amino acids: CASSLLYRGRTNTEAFF. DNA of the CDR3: TGTGCCAGCAGTTTATTATACAGGGGGCGTACGAACACTGAAGCTTTCTTT.

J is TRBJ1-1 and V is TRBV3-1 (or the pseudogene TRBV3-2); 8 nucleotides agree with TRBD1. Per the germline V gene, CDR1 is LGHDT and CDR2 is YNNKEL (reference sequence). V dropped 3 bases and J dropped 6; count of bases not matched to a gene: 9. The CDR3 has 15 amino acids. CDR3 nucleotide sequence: TGTGCCAGCAGCCAGGGGGACAGGATTGGGTCTGAAGCTTTCTTT. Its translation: CASSQGDRIGSEAFF.

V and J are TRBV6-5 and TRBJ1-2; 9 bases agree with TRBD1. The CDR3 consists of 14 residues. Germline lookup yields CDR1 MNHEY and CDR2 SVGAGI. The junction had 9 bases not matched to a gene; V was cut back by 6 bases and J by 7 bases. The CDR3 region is CASSLDRGESGYTF. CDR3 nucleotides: TGTGCCAGCAGCTTGGACAGGGGAGAGTCTGGCTACACCTTC.

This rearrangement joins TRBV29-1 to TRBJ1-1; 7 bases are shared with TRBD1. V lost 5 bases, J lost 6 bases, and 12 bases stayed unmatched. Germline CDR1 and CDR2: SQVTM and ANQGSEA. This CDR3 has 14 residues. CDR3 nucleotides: TGCAGCGTTACCCTGACAGGGTTTTTTGCTGAAGCTTTCTTT. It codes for CSVTLTGFFAEAFF.

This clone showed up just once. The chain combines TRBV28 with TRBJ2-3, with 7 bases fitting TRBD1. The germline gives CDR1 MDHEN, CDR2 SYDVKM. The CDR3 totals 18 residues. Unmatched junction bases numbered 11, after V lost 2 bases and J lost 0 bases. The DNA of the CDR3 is TGTGCCAGCAGTTTACGAGGGGGACAGAAGGCTAGCACAGATACGCAGTATTTT. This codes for CASSLRGGQKASTDTQYF.

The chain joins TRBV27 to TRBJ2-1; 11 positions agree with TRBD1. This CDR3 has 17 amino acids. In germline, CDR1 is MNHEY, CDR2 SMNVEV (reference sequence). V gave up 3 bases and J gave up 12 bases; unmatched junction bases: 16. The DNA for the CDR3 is TGTGCCAGCAGTTTTTACCATTGGGACAGGGGGAGTAACGGGCAGTTCTTC. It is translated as CASSFYHWDRGSNGQFF.

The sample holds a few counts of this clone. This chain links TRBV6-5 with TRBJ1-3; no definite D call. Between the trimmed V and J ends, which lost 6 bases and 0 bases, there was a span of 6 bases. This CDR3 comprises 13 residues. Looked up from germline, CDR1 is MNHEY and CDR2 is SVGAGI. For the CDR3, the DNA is TGTGCCAGCAGATTACACTCTGGAAACACCATATATTTT. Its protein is CASRLHSGNTIYF.

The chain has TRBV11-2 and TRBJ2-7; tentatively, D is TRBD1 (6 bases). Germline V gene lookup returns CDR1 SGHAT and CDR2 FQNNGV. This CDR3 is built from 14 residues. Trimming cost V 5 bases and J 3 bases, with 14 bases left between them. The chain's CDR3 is CASSLDRQSYEQYF. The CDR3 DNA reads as TGTGCCAGCAGCCTCGACAGGCAGAGCTACGAGCAGTACTTC.

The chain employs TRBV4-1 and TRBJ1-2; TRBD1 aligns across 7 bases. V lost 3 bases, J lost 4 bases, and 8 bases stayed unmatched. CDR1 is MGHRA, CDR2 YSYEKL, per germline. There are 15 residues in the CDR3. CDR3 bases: TGCGCCAGCAGCCAGGGTGAAGGGGGCGTCTATGGCTACACCTTC. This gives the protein CASSQGEGGVYGYTF.

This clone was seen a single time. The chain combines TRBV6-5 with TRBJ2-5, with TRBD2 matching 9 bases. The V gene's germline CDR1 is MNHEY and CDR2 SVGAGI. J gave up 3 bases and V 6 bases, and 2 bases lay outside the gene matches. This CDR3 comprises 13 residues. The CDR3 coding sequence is TGTGCCAGCAGATTAGCGGGAGAAGAGACCCAGTACTTC. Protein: CASRLAGEETQYF.

The CDR3 here is CASSSRPGQTEAFF. Here the CDR3 DNA reads TGCGCCAGCAGCTCCCGACCCGGACAGACAGAAGCTTTCTTT. V usage is TRBV5-1 and J usage is TRBJ1-1, with TRBD1 as a possible D gene (6 bases). This CDR3 region has 14 residues. CDR1 is SGHRS and CDR2 is YFSETQ in the germline V gene. V was trimmed by 3 bases and J by 8 bases, leaving 17 bases between them.

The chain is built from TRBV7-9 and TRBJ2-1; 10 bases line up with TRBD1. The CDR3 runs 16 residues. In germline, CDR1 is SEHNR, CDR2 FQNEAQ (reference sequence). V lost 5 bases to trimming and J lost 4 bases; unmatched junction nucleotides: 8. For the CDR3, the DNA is TGTGCCAGCAGCCCGGGGACAGGGGTCACATACAATGAGCAGTTCTTC. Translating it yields CASSPGTGVTYNEQFF.